This T cell receptor beta chain was identified during a study of cytomegalovirus exposure and HLA in healthy donors. Study background: Around 76% of around 390 genotyped donors fell in the Caucasian-associated ancestry cluster. The study's findings and limits: Reports described diagnosis of cytomegalovirus status by the classifier as highly specific and sensitive. It was confirmed in vitro that a few of the CMV-associated chains were specific for CMV antigens.

In regard to this clone: The antigen is not known.

With 60 Vbeta and 13 Jbeta primers, the PCR was carried out. TCRdb keeps only in-frame clones here, not all; method: immunoSEQ multiplex PCR. The sample includes approximately 140,000 clones, roughly 80% of them seen just once. CDR1 and CDR2 (germline): SNHLY, FYNNEI. The CDR3 covers 14 residues. V lost 6 bases, J lost 9 bases, and 10 bases stayed unmatched. The specimen was PBMCs. The source is a man aged 40-49 years in good health and CMV-seropositive. The chain links TRBV2 to TRBJ2-1; 8 bases agree with TRBD2. The DNA of the CDR3 is TGTGCCAGCAGAGGAAGCGGGAGAAGGGGTGAGCAGTTCTTC. It is translated as CASRGSGRRGEQFF.